The 20 T cell receptor beta chains below come from one sample, sequenced in a study of cytomegalovirus exposure and HLA in healthy donors. Primers: 60 Vbeta forward and 13 Jbeta reverse. Sequencing was performed with immunoSEQ multiplex PCR; in TCRdb, only in-frame clones are kept and a portion is missing. This sample yields about 160,000 clones, of which about two thirds are seen a single time; roughly 4.4% belongs to the top ten. The sequenced material came from PBMCs. The receptors originated from a woman aged 18-30 years in good health and CMV-seropositive.

The rearrangement links TRBV5-1 to TRBJ2-5, with D possibly being TRBD1 (5 bases). Per the germline V gene, CDR1 is SGHRS and CDR2 is YFSETQ. Trimming took off 3 bases at V and 7 bases at J, with 31 bases between the two ends. The CDR3 consists of 19 residues. The CDR3 coding sequence is TGCGCCAGCAGCTCAATAGAAATGACAGACCTATTCCTGAAGGGGACCCAGTACTTC. It is translated as CASSSIEMTDLFLKGTQYF.

The V call is TRBV7-2, the J call TRBJ2-3, with D perhaps matching TRBD1 (6 bases). The CDR3 spans 15 residues. Germline lookup yields CDR1 SGHTA and CDR2 FQGNSA. Trimming took 2 bases from V and 5 from J, leaving 14 bases between them. The CDR3 DNA reads as TGTGCCAGCAGCTTAATTAGGGGGACGGTAGATACGCAGTATTTT. Residues: CASSLIRGTVDTQYF. Full variable domain (missing parts from reference TRBV7-2 and TRBJ2-3): GAGVSQSPSNKVTEKGKDVELRCDPISGHTALYWYRQSLGQGLEFLIYFQGNSAPDKSGLPSDRFSAERTGGSVSTLTIQRTQQEDSAVYLCASSLIRGTVDTQYFGPGTRLTVL.

CDR3 DNA sequence: TGTGCCAGCAGCGTAGAGAGGGGAGGAGGGGAGACCCAGTACTTC. Translated: CASSVERGGGETQYF. The chain links TRBV9 to TRBJ2-5; D perhaps matches TRBD2 (6 bases). With 0 bases removed from V and 5 bases from J, the gap between germline ends came to 14 bases. The germline V gene encodes CDR1 SGDLS and CDR2 YYNGEE. This CDR3 has 15 residues.

CDR3 amino acids: CASSLVASGRPGYEQYF. CDR3 sequence (DNA): TGTGCCAGCAGCTTAGTGGCTAGCGGGAGGCCTGGGTACGAGCAGTACTTC. The chain couples TRBV7-2 to TRBJ2-7, with 11 bases lining up with TRBD2. J lost 4 bases, V lost 1 base, and 9 bases had no gene match. Per the germline V gene, CDR1 is SGHTA and CDR2 is FQGNSA. This CDR3 spans 17 amino acids.

About this clone itself: Other DNA variants within this sample encode the same CDR3. This rearrangement joins TRBV2 to TRBJ2-3, with D hard to call. Between the trimmed V and J ends, which lost 5 bases and 6 bases, there was a span of 9 bases. Germline CDR1 reads SNHLY; CDR2 reads FYNNEI. This CDR3 has 12 residues. CDR3 residues: CASSIQVDTQYF. The DNA of the CDR3 is TGTGCCAGCAGTATTCAGGTGGATACGCAGTATTTT.

V usage is TRBV29-1 and J usage is TRBJ2-5, with 9 nucleotides matching TRBD1. The closer fit of TRBJ2-7 to the DNA end suggests the J call may be wrong. The germline gives CDR1 SQVTM, CDR2 ANQGSEA. This CDR3 comprises 14 residues. This chain's CDR3 is CSVRLGQGGYEQYF. The CDR3 DNA follows: TGCAGCGTTCGCTTGGGACAGGGAGGATACGAGCAGTACTTC.

This clone was seen only a few times. The J gene is TRBJ1-1, the V gene TRBV6-6; D may be TRBD1 (5 bases). Trimming left V 4 bases short and J 6 bases short, with 12 bases between. CDR1 is MNHNY, CDR2 SVGAGI, per germline (reference sequence). This CDR3 is 13 amino acids long. The CDR3 is CASSSTRGAEAFF. The CDR3 DNA reads as TGTGCCAGCAGTTCCACCCGGGGGGCTGAAGCTTTCTTT.

CDR3: CASSPRLTPGTSGGAGAYNEQFF. The CDR3 nucleotides are TGTGCCAGCTCACCACGATTAACCCCCGGGACTAGCGGGGGGGCGGGGGCCTACAATGAGCAGTTCTTC. The chain is built from TRBV18 and TRBJ2-1; TRBD2 agrees at 16 bases. There are 23 residues in the CDR3. Trimming took 1 base from V and 2 from J; bases not matched to a gene: 17. From germline, CDR1 is KGHSH and CDR2 LQKENI.

This chain connects TRBV7-8 to TRBJ2-5, with TRBD1 matching 7 bases. V shed 5 bases and J 4 bases; nucleotides not matched to a gene: 7. Germline CDR1 reads SGHVS; CDR2 reads FQNEAQ. The CDR3 runs to 14 residues. The CDR3 DNA sequence: TGTGCCAGCAGCGAGGGGACAGCAAGAGAGACCCAGTACTTC. This gives the protein CASSEGTARETQYF.

The genes are TRBV13 and TRBJ1-4; 7 bases match TRBD1. Germline CDR1 PRHDT, CDR2 FYEKMQ (reference sequence). The CDR3 spans 16 residues. V lost 5 bases and J lost 0; bases outside the gene matches: 6. CDR3 DNA sequence: TGTGCCAGCAGCCTGCGACAGGGCGCAACTAATGAAAAACTGTTTTTT. This codes for CASSLRQGATNEKLFF.

The chain carries TRBV2 and TRBJ2-7; D may be TRBD1 (6 bases). Germline V gives CDR1 SNHLY, CDR2 FYNNEI. V was cut by 4 bases and J by 5 bases, with 15 bases left in between. This CDR3 comprises 14 residues. CDR3 loop: CASSGGNRVHEQYF. The CDR3 DNA is TGTGCCAGCAGTGGAGGAAACAGGGTTCACGAGCAGTACTTC.

The chain carries TRBV5-8 and TRBJ1-1, with D tentatively TRBD1 (6 bases). Trimming removed 5 bases from V and 3 bases from J, with 11 bases in between. The CDR3 sequence is 13 residues long. Germline V gene sequence: CDR1 SGHTS, CDR2 YDEGEE. CDR3 DNA sequence: TGTGCCAGCAGTGGGGGCAGTTACACTGAAGCTTTCTTT. This translates into CASSGGSYTEAFF.

The CDR3, as DNA: TGCGCCAGCAGCGGCCCTAGCGGGGGTTCCGGGGAGCTGTTTTTT. Protein product: CASSGPSGGSGELFF. V is TRBV5-1 and J is TRBJ2-2; 10 bases are shared with TRBD2. The CDR3 extends over 15 amino acids. V shed 4 bases and J 6 bases; nucleotides not matched to a gene: 6. Germline lookup yields CDR1 SGHRS and CDR2 YFSETQ.

J is TRBJ2-3 and V is TRBV6-1, with 16 bases lining up with TRBD2. Looked up from germline, CDR1 is MNHNS and CDR2 is SASEGT. The ends lost 4 bases at V and 7 bases at J; junction bases unmatched: 17. The CDR3 sequence is 20 residues long. The CDR3 here is CASSAPEKPGTSGGAYTQYF. The CDR3, as DNA: TGTGCCAGCAGTGCCCCTGAGAAACCGGGGACTAGCGGGGGGGCGTATACGCAGTATTTT.

J is TRBJ2-3 and V is TRBV30; perhaps TRBD2 as D (5 bases). The CDR3 extends over 14 amino acids. Trimming took off 0 bases at V and 5 bases at J, with 12 bases between the two ends. Looked up from germline, CDR1 is GTSNPN and CDR2 is SVGIG (reference sequence). CDR3 bases: TGTGCCTGGAGTGTATCGTCGGGGAGAGATACGCAGTATTTT. Its protein product is CAWSVSSGRDTQYF.

V gene TRBV4-1 combines with J gene TRBJ2-1, with 11 bases fitting TRBD2. CDR3 size: 18 residues. V lost 4 bases and J lost 4; bases outside the gene matches: 12. In germline, CDR1 is MGHRA, CDR2 YSYEKL. In DNA form, the CDR3 reads TGCGCCAGCAGCCGAACTTCGCCCGGGACTAGCGGATACAATGAGCAGTTCTTC. It codes for CASSRTSPGTSGYNEQFF.

The chain uses TRBV29-1 and TRBJ2-5; 14 bases are a match to TRBD2. The junction had 5 bases not matched to a gene; V was cut back by 4 bases and J by 4 bases. The CDR3 runs to 15 residues. The germline gives CDR1 SQVTM, CDR2 ANQGSEA. This CDR3 is CSVAGLAGVGETQYF. DNA for the CDR3: TGCAGCGTTGCGGGACTAGCGGGAGTAGGAGAGACCCAGTACTTC.

CDR3: CASSLPGSDEQYF. For the CDR3, the DNA is TGTGCCAGCAGCTTGCCGGGATCGGACGAGCAGTACTTC. J is TRBJ2-7 and V is TRBV5-6, with a possible D match to TRBD2 (5 bases). Germline V CDR1 and CDR2: SGHDT, YYEEEE. This CDR3 is 13 amino acids long. With 1 base removed from V and 5 bases from J, the gap between germline ends came to 10 bases.

The genes are TRBV7-9 and TRBJ2-7; 10 bases align to TRBD1. This CDR3 contains 15 residues. Germline V gene data show CDR1 as SEHNR and CDR2 as FQNEAQ (reference sequence). Trimming took 7 bases from V and 5 from J; bases not matched to a gene: 11. DNA for the CDR3: TGTGCCAGCACTTTAGGGACAGGGGCCAGAGACGAGCAGTACTTC. As protein: CASTLGTGARDEQYF.

The chain's CDR3 is CASSQDGIAGYGETQYF. CDR3 nucleotide sequence: TGTGCCAGCAGCCAAGACGGAATAGCGGGTTATGGGGAGACCCAGTACTTC. The chain carries TRBV14 and TRBJ2-5; 7 positions agree with TRBD2. Germline V gene sequence: CDR1 SGHDN, CDR2 FVKESK. Trimming removed 0 bases from V and 5 bases from J; junction bases left unmatched: 12. The CDR3 is made up of 17 amino acids.